These 8 T cell receptor beta chains share one sample of origin, sequenced in a study of blood T cell repertoires in COVID-19. The repertoire was sequenced with immunoSEQ multiplex PCR; TCRdb's copy has only in-frame clones and lacks some. The sample carries 200,000 to 250,000 clones, about 78% recorded once. The sequencing sample was made of peripheral blood. The receptors originated from a woman in her 70s with acute or convalescent COVID-19.

The chain joins TRBV7-2 to TRBJ2-1; 9 nucleotides align to TRBD2. Losses at the gene ends were 2 bases for V and 7 bases for J; bases not matched to a gene: 15. The CDR3 spans 18 residues. Looked up from germline, CDR1 is SGHTA and CDR2 is FQGNSA. The CDR3 DNA follows: TGTGCCAGCAGCTTAAGTCCCCCAGCGGGGGGCCTAGGGAATGAGCAGTTCTTC. This gives the protein CASSLSPPAGGLGNEQFF.

The chain uses TRBV11-3 and TRBJ2-1; 8 nucleotides agree with TRBD1. The length of the CDR3 is 14 residues. Per the germline V gene, CDR1 is SGHNT and CDR2 is YENEEA. Germline trimming cut 5 bases from V and 5 bases from J; bases unmatched to any gene: 5. For the CDR3, the DNA is TGTGCCAGCAGCCACAGGACAGGGAACAATGAGCAGTTCTTC. Protein product: CASSHRTGNNEQFF.

With regard to this clone: Other nucleotide sequences from this sample produce the same CDR3. The V call is TRBV29-1, the J call TRBJ2-7; D might be TRBD1 (5 bases). Trimming took off 6 bases at V and 3 bases at J, with 12 bases between the two ends. Germline lookup yields CDR1 SQVTM and CDR2 ANQGSEA. This CDR3 spans 12 amino acids. Written as DNA, the CDR3 is TGCAGCGTAATGACAGACCTCTACGAGCAGTACGTC. Translation: CSVMTDLYEQYV.

The chain couples TRBV30 to TRBJ2-6; tentatively, D is TRBD2 (6 bases). The CDR3 runs 15 residues. CDR1 and CDR2 from the germline V gene are GTSNPN and SVGIG (reference sequence). Deletions cut 1 base from V and 4 bases from J, with 11 bases between. The CDR3 DNA sequence: TGTGCCTGGAGTGCTGGAGGGTCCGGGGCCAACGTCCTGACTTTC. It encodes CAWSAGGSGANVLTF.

In its sample, this clone was seen a few times. The V call is TRBV5-1, the J call TRBJ1-6, with D perhaps TRBD1 (5 bases). The V end was cut by 3 bases, the J end by 7 bases, with 11 bases between. CDR3 size: 14 residues. Germline CDR1 and CDR2: SGHRS and YFSETQ. The CDR3 protein is CASSSDTENSPLHF. CDR3 coding DNA: TGCGCCAGCAGCTCGGACACGGAAAATTCACCCCTCCACTTT. Drawing the rest from reference TRBV5-1 and TRBJ1-6, the complete variable domain is KAGVTQTPRYLIKTRGQQVTLSCSPISGHRSVSWYQQTPGQGLQFLFEYFSETQRNKGNFPGRFSGRQFSNSRSEMNVSTLELGDSALYLCASSSDTENSPLHFGNGTRLTVT.

This clone is a singleton in its sample. V and J are TRBV5-4 and TRBJ2-7, with TRBD1 identical over 7 bases. CDR3 size: 13 residues. CDR1 and CDR2 (germline): SGHNT, YYREEE (reference sequence). V trimming: 0 bases; J trimming: 6 bases; junction bases outside the gene matches: 3. DNA of the CDR3: TGTGCCAGCAGCTTGGGACAGGGTCTCGAGCAGTACGTC. It codes for CASSLGQGLEQYV.

This clone was counted a few times. The V and J genes are TRBV27 and TRBJ2-4, with D possibly matching TRBD1 (6 bases). Germline lookup yields CDR1 MNHEY and CDR2 SMNVEV (reference sequence). This CDR3 comprises 18 residues. V lost 0 bases and J lost 0, with 15 bases in between. The CDR3 is CASSLSTGDALAKNIQYF. CDR3 coding DNA: TGTGCCAGCAGTTTATCGACAGGCGACGCCCTAGCCAAAAACATTCAGTACTTC.

The CDR3 loop is CASSAGQGTNYGYTF. CDR3 DNA sequence: TGTGCCAGCTCAGCAGGACAGGGTACTAACTATGGCTACACCTTC. The rearrangement links TRBV18 to TRBJ1-2, with TRBD1 matching 8 bases. The CDR3 loop spans 15 amino acids. Germline loops: CDR1 KGHSH, CDR2 LQKENI. The V gene end was trimmed by 5 bases and the J gene end by 0 bases; junction bases not matched to a gene: 5. Full variable domain (outside the CDR3, taken from reference TRBV18 and TRBJ1-2): NAGVMQNPRHLVRRRGQEARLRCSPMKGHSHVYWYRQLPEEGLKFMVYLQKENIIDESGMPKERFSAEFPKEGPSILRIQQVVRGDSAAYFCASSAGQGTNYGYTFGSGTRLTVV.